These 14 T cell receptor beta chains were all obtained from the same sample, sequenced in a study of cytomegalovirus exposure and HLA in healthy donors. PCR used 60 Vbeta primers and 13 Jbeta primers. The repertoire was sequenced with immunoSEQ multiplex PCR; TCRdb's copy has only in-frame clones and lacks some. The table has 35,000 to 45,000 clones, around 82% seen once. Sequenced sample: PBMCs. The receptors were gathered from a woman in her late teens or twenties in good health and CMV-seropositive.

J is TRBJ2-5 and V is TRBV9, with a possible D match to TRBD1 (5 bases). This CDR3 contains 14 residues. Looked up from germline, CDR1 is SGDLS and CDR2 is YYNGEE. V lost 0 bases and J lost 5, with 11 bases in between. CDR3 DNA: TGTGCCAGCAGCGTAGCCGGCAGGGCGGAGACCCAGTACTTC. It translates to CASSVAGRAETQYF.

This chain uses TRBV28 with TRBJ1-2, with 8 bases identical to TRBD1. The CDR3 has 15 residues. From germline, CDR1 is MDHEN and CDR2 SYDVKM. V shed 2 bases and J 7 bases; nucleotides not matched to a gene: 9. The CDR3 here is CASSLIGQGARGYTF. The CDR3 DNA follows: TGTGCCAGCAGTTTAATAGGCCAGGGGGCGCGTGGCTACACCTTC.

The chain employs TRBV5-4 and TRBJ1-2; tentative D call: TRBD1 (6 bases). Germline V gene sequence: CDR1 SGHNT, CDR2 YYREEE (reference sequence). The CDR3 runs 14 residues. V lost 2 bases and J lost 3, with 11 bases in between. In DNA, the CDR3 is TGTGCCAGCAGCTTCAGGGGAGCCGACTATGGCTACACCTTC. It specifies CASSFRGADYGYTF.

The rearrangement uses TRBV7-9 and TRBJ2-3; weak D call: TRBD2 (6 bases). This CDR3 region has 15 residues. Germline V gene lookup returns CDR1 SEHNR and CDR2 FQNEAQ (reference sequence). V lost 2 bases and J 0 bases, leaving 9 bases between the germline ends. As DNA, the CDR3 is TGTGCCAGCAGCTTAACCGGGACTAGCACAGATACGCAGTATTTT. Protein: CASSLTGTSTDTQYF.

The gene calls are TRBV4-2 and TRBJ2-7; 10 positions agree with TRBD1. J lost 6 bases, V lost 1 base, and 12 bases had no gene match. CDR1 and CDR2 from the germline V gene are LGHNA and YNFKEQ. The CDR3 contains 17 residues. This CDR3 reads CASSQVGSTGTGVEQYF. The CDR3 bases are TGTGCCAGCAGCCAAGTAGGGTCCACCGGGACAGGGGTCGAGCAGTACTTC.

For this clone: The germline gene is not matched at one end of the junction; a read error may be the cause. The V call is TRBV7-9, the J call TRBJ2-7, with a possible D match to TRBD1 (6 bases). Looked up from germline, CDR1 is SEHNR and CDR2 is FQNEAQ (reference sequence). The CDR3 contains 15 residues. The CDR3 protein is CSSSQDRDNSYEQYF. The DNA of the CDR3 is TGTTCCAGCAGCCAAGATCGGGACAACTCCTACGAGCAGTACTTC.

The rearrangement joins TRBV5-4 to TRBJ1-4, with unresolved D. The length of the CDR3 is 14 residues. Trimming pared 0 bases from V and 2 bases from J, leaving 5 bases between. Per the germline V gene, CDR1 is SGHNT and CDR2 is YYREEE (reference sequence). CDR3: CASSLDSTNEKLFF. The DNA of the CDR3 is TGTGCCAGCAGCTTGGATAGCACTAATGAAAAACTGTTTTTT.

The chain recombines TRBV7-8 with TRBJ2-5, with 12 bases identical to TRBD2. Germline V gene data show CDR1 as SGHVS and CDR2 as FQNEAQ. The CDR3 consists of 18 residues. Trimming removed 5 bases from V and 3 bases from J; junction bases left unmatched: 13. CDR3 bases: TGTGCCAGCAGCCCCACTTCCCCTAGCGGGGGGGCAAAAGAGACCCAGTACTTC. Translated: CASSPTSPSGGAKETQYF. Using reference TRBV7-8 and TRBJ2-5 for the parts outside the CDR3, the full variable domain is GAGVSQSPRYKVAKRGQDVALRCDPISGHVSLFWYQQALGQGPEFLTYFQNEAQLDKSGLPSDRFFAERPEGSVSTLKIQRTQQEDSAVYLCASSPTSPSGGAKETQYFGPGTRLLVL.

This clone occurred once. The CDR3 reads CASSHGRQFRSGANVLTF. As DNA, the CDR3 is TGCGCCAGCAGCCACGGTAGACAGTTTAGGTCTGGGGCCAACGTCCTGACTTTC. The chain links TRBV4-1 to TRBJ2-6; D is perhaps TRBD1 (5 bases). Trimming pared 3 bases from V and 1 base from J, leaving 16 bases between. CDR1 and CDR2 from the germline V gene are MGHRA and YSYEKL. The CDR3 loop spans 18 amino acids.

Here the CDR3 DNA reads TGTGCCAGCCGGGAGGCAGAATACTCCTACGAGCAGTACTTC. Its protein product is CASREAEYSYEQYF. This chain connects TRBV19 to TRBJ2-5, with TRBD2 identical over 7 bases. The J call could be wrong; TRBJ2-7 is a better fit for the DNA end. Germline V gene lookup returns CDR1 LNHDA and CDR2 SQIVND (reference sequence). The CDR3 has 14 residues.

A single count supports this clone. CDR3 DNA sequence: TGTGCCAGCAGGAGGGAAGGGTCCTACGAGCAGTACTTC. Its translation is CASRREGSYEQYF. This chain links TRBV25-1 with TRBJ2-7; perhaps TRBD2 as D (5 bases). The CDR3 is 13 residues long. CDR1 and CDR2 from the germline V gene are MGHDK and SYGVNS. Trimming left V 6 bases short and J 1 base short, with 10 bases between.

The V and J genes are TRBV7-2 and TRBJ2-7; TRBD2 matches 10 bases. Germline CDR1 SGHTA, CDR2 FQGNSA. The CDR3 is made up of 15 amino acids. V lost 3 bases to trimming and J lost 4 bases; unmatched junction nucleotides: 6. The chain's CDR3 is CASSFRLTSGYEQYF. CDR3 DNA sequence: TGTGCCAGCAGCTTCCGTTTGACTAGCGGGTACGAGCAGTACTTC. Full variable domain (outside the CDR3, taken from reference TRBV7-2 and TRBJ2-7): GAGVSQSPSNKVTEKGKDVELRCDPISGHTALYWYRQSLGQGLEFLIYFQGNSAPDKSGLPSDRFSAERTGGSVSTLTIQRTQQEDSAVYLCASSFRLTSGYEQYFGPGTRLTVT.

The V call is TRBV5-1, the J call TRBJ2-3; unclear D gene. Between the trimmed V and J ends, which lost 2 bases and 1 base, there was a span of 8 bases. The length of the CDR3 is 14 residues. The germline V gene encodes CDR1 SGHRS and CDR2 YFSETQ. In DNA form, the CDR3 reads TGCGCCAGCAGCTTTAGCACGGGCACAGATACGCAGTATTTT. Amino acid sequence: CASSFSTGTDTQYF.

The V gene is TRBV27, the J gene TRBJ2-1; no firm D call. The CDR3 spans 13 residues. Looked up from germline, CDR1 is MNHEY and CDR2 is SMNVEV (reference sequence). Trimming took off 3 bases at V and 10 bases at J, with 13 bases between the two ends. The CDR3 reads CASSFSRSSEQFF. The DNA for the CDR3 is TGTGCCAGCAGTTTCTCCCGAAGTAGCGAGCAGTTCTTC.